This TCR beta chain comes out of a study of beta chain features in type 1 diabetes. Expressed TCRB transcripts were sequenced because the entire RNA isolate underwent reverse transcription. Produced via immunoSEQ multiplex PCR; TCRdb's table is partial and in-frame only. The repertoire consists of 850,000 to 900,000 clones, with roughly 15% occurring once and the leading ten covering 0.023%. To note about this clone: Its antigen is not known.

Broader study findings: Across all four CD4+ subsets, people with type 1 diabetes showed modestly shorter TCRB CDR3s.

The V and J ends lost 2 bases and 3 bases respectively, with 8 bases between them. CDR1 and CDR2 from the germline V gene are SGHRS and YFSETQ. The CDR3 totals 13 residues. The TCR originated in a woman aged 18-29 years in good health. Source material: naive CD4+ T cells from blood. The rearrangement joins TRBV5-1 to TRBJ2-5; no definite D call. The CDR3 DNA follows: TGCGCCAGCAGCTTTAACAGCGAAGAGACCCAGTACTTC. The encoded protein is CASSFNSEETQYF.